Shown below are 24 T cell receptor beta chains from a single sample sequenced in a study of T-cell memory formation after mild COVID-19. TCRdb analysed the 5' RACE reads with MiXCR anew, one entry per CDR3 protein. The sample includes 350,000 or so distinct CDR3 sequences, roughly 19% seen only once; the top ten take 20% to 25%. Sequenced material: PBMCs or a T cell subset sorted from them (not recorded which). Source of these receptors: a young man who had mild COVID-19 (a few samples of this study predate the infection). Cell type and time point are not known.

This clonotype was detected a few times. This chain links TRBV29-1 with TRBJ2-5; the D gene could be TRBD1 or TRBD2 (5 bases each). This CDR3 has 13 residues. Germline CDR1 is SQVTM and CDR2 is ANQGSEA. V lost 6 bases to trimming and J lost 0 bases, with 11 bases between them. CDR3 amino acids: CSVVPGHQETQYF. The CDR3 DNA sequence: TGCAGCGTGGTTCCGGGACACCAAGAGACCCAGTACTTC.

The V call is TRBV2, the J call TRBJ1-2; D call uncertain. Germline V gene lookup returns CDR1 SNHLY and CDR2 FYNNEI. Trimming pared 7 bases from V and 5 bases from J, leaving 20 bases between. There are 15 residues in the CDR3. In nucleotides, the CDR3 is TGTGCCAGCACTCCAGACGTAGCCGTCGGGTATGGCTACACCTTC. This sequence encodes CASTPDVAVGYGYTF.

The chain recombines TRBV6-5 with TRBJ2-1, with TRBD2 matching 8 bases. This CDR3 has 13 amino acids. Germline assignment: CDR1 MNHEY and CDR2 SVGAGI. V dropped 6 bases and J dropped 2; count of bases not matched to a gene: 0. CDR3 sequence reads: CASRAGAYNEQFF. The CDR3 nucleotides are TGTGCCAGCAGAGCGGGGGCCTACAATGAGCAGTTCTTC.

The table lists this clonotype with a few counts. This sequence joins TRBV7-8 and TRBJ2-3; 11 bases line up with TRBD2. V shed 5 bases, J shed 1 base, and the junction held 8 bases outside the gene matches. The germline CDR1 and CDR2 sequences are SGHVS and FQNEAQ. The CDR3 covers 17 residues. The CDR3 sequence: CASSPRLAGPRTDTQYF. In nucleotides, the CDR3 is TGTGCCAGCAGCCCTCGACTAGCGGGGCCCCGCACAGATACGCAGTATTTT. The variable domain in full, completed from reference TRBV7-8 and TRBJ2-3, reads GAGVSQSPRYKVAKRGQDVALRCDPISGHVSLFWYQQALGQGPEFLTYFQNEAQLDKSGLPSDRFFAERPEGSVSTLKIQRTQQEDSAVYLCASSPRLAGPRTDTQYFGPGTRLTVL.

The chain combines TRBV7-6 with TRBJ2-2; 9 positions agree with TRBD2. Germline loops: CDR1 SGHVS, CDR2 FNYEAQ. The CDR3 has 16 amino acids. The ends lost 1 base at V and 4 bases at J; junction bases unmatched: 4. The CDR3 is CASSLGASGVTGELFF. CDR3 nucleotide sequence: TGTGCCAGCAGCTTAGGGGCTAGCGGGGTCACCGGGGAGCTGTTTTTT.

V usage is TRBV5-5 and J usage is TRBJ2-1; 12 bases match TRBD2. The CDR3 totals 15 residues. J was trimmed by 12 bases and V by 1 base; bases with no gene match: 8. Germline lookup yields CDR1 SGHKS and CDR2 YYEKEE (reference sequence). CDR3 nucleotide sequence: TGTGCCAGCAGCTTGTGGCTAGCGGGGGGGCAGGGGCAGTTCTTC. It codes for CASSLWLAGGQGQFF.

This clonotype has ten or more counts. This rearrangement joins TRBV7-9 to TRBJ2-2; 7 bases are shared with TRBD1. CDR1 and CDR2 from the germline V gene are SEHNR and FQNEAQ (reference sequence). This CDR3 spans 14 amino acids. Unmatched junction bases numbered 4, after V lost 6 bases and J lost 3 bases. CDR3 in DNA: TGTGCCAGCAGTTACGACAGGGACACCGGGGAGCTGTTTTTT. This translates into CASSYDRDTGELFF.

This sequence joins TRBV12-3 or TRBV12-4 and TRBJ2-7; D remains ambiguous. V lost 6 bases and J lost 2, with 5 bases in between. The CDR3 runs to 11 residues. The CDR3 reads CASSVTYEQYF. The DNA of the CDR3 is TGTGCCAGCAGCGTCACCTACGAGCAGTACTTC.

Only a few counts were recorded for this clonotype. V usage is TRBV11-2 and J usage is TRBJ2-7; D perhaps matches TRBD1 (6 bases). Germline lookup yields CDR1 SGHAT and CDR2 FQNNGV. This CDR3 has 13 amino acids. Trimming left V 8 bases short and J 5 bases short, with 16 bases between. The CDR3 nucleotides read TGTGCCAGCTGGGACAACCTCGGGGACGAGCAGTACTTC. It specifies CASWDNLGDEQYF.

Many counts were recorded for this clonotype. The chain recombines TRBV4-2 with TRBJ2-1; D not resolved. The ends were cut back, 0 bases at V and 0 bases at J, with 9 bases in the middle. This CDR3 region has 16 residues. Germline V lookup: CDR1 LGHNA, CDR2 YNFKEQ. CDR3 region: CASSQDVHSSYNEQFF. In DNA, the CDR3 is TGTGCCAGCAGCCAAGACGTTCATAGCTCCTACAATGAGCAGTTCTTC.

In this sample, this clonotype turned up a few times. The chain combines TRBV6-5 with TRBJ2-2; 10 bases agree with TRBD2. J was trimmed by 7 bases and V by 5 bases; bases with no gene match: 13. The CDR3 totals 17 residues. The germline V gene has CDR1 MNHEY and CDR2 SVGAGI. Here the CDR3 reads CASSAWLAGALGGELFF. In DNA form, the CDR3 reads TGTGCCAGCAGTGCCTGGCTAGCGGGGGCTCTCGGCGGGGAGCTGTTTTTT.

The chain employs TRBV5-6 and TRBJ1-2, with 9 bases aligning to TRBD1. J gave up 8 bases and V 4 bases, and 9 bases lay outside the gene matches. This CDR3 is built from 14 residues. Germline assignment: CDR1 SGHDT and CDR2 YYEEEE. Here the CDR3 DNA reads TGTGCCAGCAGCCGTACCGGGACAGGGAAAGGCTACACCTTC. Translation gives CASSRTGTGKGYTF.

This clonotype was observed a handful of times. The rearrangement links TRBV4-1 to TRBJ2-5; D ambiguous. The ends were cut back, 0 bases at V and 4 bases at J, with 12 bases in the middle. CDR3 length: 15 amino acids. The germline V gene has CDR1 MGHRA and CDR2 YSYEKL. The CDR3: CASSQDVAGRETQYF. The CDR3, as DNA: TGCGCCAGCAGCCAAGATGTGGCAGGACGAGAGACCCAGTACTTC.

The J gene is TRBJ2-3, the V gene TRBV12-3 or TRBV12-4; D not certain. Deletions cut 11 bases from V and 6 bases from J, with 3 bases between. This CDR3 contains 8 residues. CDR3 in amino acids: CADDTQYF. Written as DNA, the CDR3 is TGTGCCGACGATACGCAGTATTTT.

The CDR3 is CASSYAGGPSYEQYV. The CDR3 coding sequence is TGTGCCAGCAGTTACGCGGGGGGACCCTCCTACGAGCAGTACGTC. This chain uses TRBV6-5 with TRBJ2-7; TRBD2 aligns across 8 bases. The CDR3 loop spans 15 amino acids. Germline assignment: CDR1 MNHEY and CDR2 SVGAGI. V was clipped by 2 bases and J by 0 bases; unmatched bases: 3.

The sample holds a few counts of this clonotype. This chain joins TRBV3-1 and TRBJ2-5; D call uncertain. This CDR3 has 15 residues. V shed 3 bases and J shed 1 base, with 12 bases lying between them. The germline gives CDR1 LGHDT, CDR2 YNNKEL (reference sequence). The CDR3 is CASSQQSGPQETQYF. Here the CDR3 DNA reads TGTGCCAGCAGCCAGCAGTCGGGCCCCCAAGAGACCCAGTACTTC.

This clonotype was detected a few times. The J gene is TRBJ2-2, the V gene TRBV5-1; D assignment may be TRBD1 or TRBD2 (5 bases each). Germline values: CDR1 SGHRS, CDR2 YFSETQ. With 0 bases removed from V and 4 bases from J, the gap between germline ends came to 19 bases. There are 18 residues in the CDR3. The CDR3 DNA sequence: TGCGCCAGCAGCTTGGAGGGACCGACTTTCCTGGGCACCGGGGAGCTGTTTTTT. Protein: CASSLEGPTFLGTGELFF.

Comments on this clonotype: One end of the junction varies from germline; a read error may be responsible. The genes are TRBV12-3 or TRBV12-4 and TRBJ1-2, with a possible D match to TRBD1 (6 bases). The CDR3 totals 15 residues. For the CDR3, the DNA is TGTGCCAGCAGATTAGGCCGACAGGCTTACTATGGCTACACCTTC. It specifies CASRLGRQAYYGYTF.

The genes are TRBV5-1 and TRBJ2-5; D unclear. Germline V CDR1 and CDR2: SGHRS, YFSETQ. The V end lost 3 bases, the J end lost 5 bases, and 14 bases lay between the germline ends. This CDR3 region has 14 residues. The CDR3 reads CASSWWIWHETQYF. In nucleotides, the CDR3 is TGCGCCAGCAGCTGGTGGATTTGGCATGAGACCCAGTACTTC.

The V and J genes are TRBV9 and TRBJ1-6; D unresolved. The V end was cut by 0 bases, the J end by 8 bases, with 6 bases between. The CDR3 covers 13 residues. Looked up from germline, CDR1 is SGDLS and CDR2 is YYNGEE. This CDR3 is CASSVERDSPLHF. The CDR3 DNA sequence: TGTGCCAGCAGCGTAGAGAGGGATTCACCCCTCCACTTT. Based on the CDR3 plus reference TRBV9 and TRBJ1-6, the full variable domain is DSGVTQTPKHLITATGQRVTLRCSPRSGDLSVYWYQQSLDQGLQFLIQYYNGEERAKGNILERFSAQQFPDLHSELNLSSLELGDSALYFCASSVERDSPLHFGNGTRLTVT.

V gene TRBV5-1 combines with J gene TRBJ2-1; a possible D gene is TRBD2 (6 bases). The V end lost 2 bases, the J end lost 5 bases, and 17 bases lay between the germline ends. The CDR3 loop spans 16 amino acids. Per the germline V gene, CDR1 is SGHRS and CDR2 is YFSETQ. As DNA, the CDR3 is TGCGCCAGCAGCTTCCGCGGGGCCGACCCAAACAATGAGCAGTTCTTC. Translation: CASSFRGADPNNEQFF.

The rearrangement uses TRBV3-1 and TRBJ2-1, with 11 bases that match TRBD2. Trimming took 3 bases from V and 4 from J; bases not matched to a gene: 8. CDR1 and CDR2 (germline): LGHDT, YNNKEL (reference sequence). This CDR3 has 17 amino acids. The CDR3 reads CASSQLPGLAEYNEQFF. The CDR3 nucleotides read TGTGCCAGCAGCCAGCTCCCGGGACTAGCGGAATACAATGAGCAGTTCTTC.

The chain is built from TRBV3-1 and TRBJ2-7; perhaps TRBD1 as D (6 bases). Trimming cost V 7 bases and J 7 bases, with 11 bases left between them. Germline V gives CDR1 LGHDT, CDR2 YNNKEL (reference sequence). The CDR3 is 11 amino acids. The CDR3 DNA follows: TGTGCCAGCACATCGAGGGGGGAGCAGTACTTC. Translated, it gives CASTSRGEQYF.

The rearrangement uses TRBV7-3 and TRBJ1-1, with TRBD1 as a possible D gene (6 bases). V lost 5 bases and J lost 4, with 14 bases in between. The CDR3 is 14 amino acids. Germline CDR1 is SGHTA and CDR2 is FQGTGA. CDR3 nucleotide sequence: TGTGCCAGCAGCCGGGGGGGAGGGGGCACTGAAGCTTTCTTT. As protein: CASSRGGGGTEAFF.